These 23 T cell receptor beta chains came from one sample sequenced in a study of early stage breast cancer tumors (dated by TCRdb to the late 2010s). Libraries were prepared through the immunoSEQ multiplex PCR assay. TCRdb took over this immuneACCESS table, retaining in-frame rearrangements with V and J assigned. Such tables are incomplete; in checked studies, under half of the missing clones stem from an unresolved V gene, and the remainder is unexplained. This sample has 69,000 or so clones in its table, and less than 90% of those were observed once. The biggest ten clones account for 4.7% of the sample. The specimen sequenced was blood. These receptors all stem from a person aged 35 to 50 with breast cancer.

The chain is built from TRBV9 and TRBJ1-2; no clear D. CDR1 SGDLS and CDR2 YYNGEE come from the germline V gene. The CDR3 contains 14 residues. The germline V and J ends were trimmed by 3 bases and 4 bases, with 13 bases remaining between them. CDR3 loop: CASSGASISYGYTF. CDR3 bases: TGTGCCAGCAGCGGGGCCAGTATTTCCTATGGCTACACCTTC.

This rearrangement joins TRBV28 to TRBJ1-1; TRBD1 matches at 7 bases. This CDR3 has 16 residues. With 5 bases clipped from V and 2 bases from J, the junction kept 11 bases outside the gene matches. The germline CDR1 and CDR2 sequences are MDHEN and SYDVKM. CDR3 in DNA: TGTGCCAGCAGTCCTCTCTACCGACAGGGCAACACTGAAGCTTTCTTT. It encodes CASSPLYRQGNTEAFF.

The rearrangement links TRBV7-8 to TRBJ2-2; possibly TRBD2 for D (5 bases). V lost 8 bases, J lost 8 bases, and 21 bases lay in between. Germline assignment: CDR1 SGHVS and CDR2 FQNEAQ. The CDR3 has 15 residues. The CDR3 DNA reads as TGTGCCAGCTACTGGGCAGGACCCAGGAGGGGGGAGCTGTTTTTT. Translating it yields CASYWAGPRRGELFF.

The chain has TRBV28 and TRBJ1-1; D is unclear. The CDR3 totals 15 residues. Germline V gene sequence: CDR1 MDHEN, CDR2 SYDVKM. The V and J ends lost 6 bases and 1 base respectively, with 15 bases between them. The CDR3 here is CASSRPGFSNTEAFF. Written as DNA, the CDR3 is TGTGCCAGCAGCCGCCCGGGGTTTTCGAACACTGAAGCTTTCTTT.

The chain employs TRBV9 and TRBJ2-3; D gene uncertain. The CDR3 spans 15 residues. The ends were cut back, 0 bases at V and 1 base at J, with 9 bases in the middle. Looked up from germline, CDR1 is SGDLS and CDR2 is YYNGEE. The CDR3, as DNA: TGTGCCAGCAGCGTAGCTACACTGGGCACAGATACGCAGTATTTT. Its translation: CASSVATLGTDTQYF.

This clone was seen once. This chain joins TRBV27 and TRBJ2-3; weak D call: TRBD2 (5 bases). V shed 8 bases and J shed 0 bases, with 18 bases lying between them. CDR1 and CDR2 from the germline V gene are MNHEY and SMNVEV (reference sequence). The length of the CDR3 is 16 residues. Here the CDR3 DNA reads TGTGCCAGCCAGTCCATACGGGGTCTTAGCACAGATACGCAGTATTTT. The encoded protein is CASQSIRGLSTDTQYF.

The chain recombines TRBV27 with TRBJ2-2; the match to TRBD2 covers 14 bases. The germline CDR1 and CDR2 sequences are MNHEY and SMNVEV (reference sequence). CDR3 size: 17 residues. V lost 5 bases to trimming and J lost 1 base; unmatched junction nucleotides: 3. CDR3 coding DNA: TGTGCCAGCAGTGGACTAGCGGGAGGAGGGAACACCGGGGAGCTGTTTTTT. It translates to CASSGLAGGGNTGELFF.

V usage is TRBV11-2 and J usage is TRBJ1-3; D is uncertain. Trimming removed 4 bases at V and 0 bases at J, with 10 bases between. CDR1 and CDR2 (germline): SGHAT, FQNNGV. The CDR3 is made up of 15 amino acids. The CDR3 protein is CASSSSRVSGNTIYF. In nucleotides, the CDR3 is TGTGCCAGCAGCTCGTCCCGGGTCTCTGGAAACACCATATATTTT.

V is TRBV15 and J is TRBJ1-1; TRBD1 might be the D (6 bases). The CDR3 extends over 16 amino acids. In germline, CDR1 is LNHNV, CDR2 YYDKDF (reference sequence). Deletions cut 1 base from V and 2 bases from J, with 14 bases between. The CDR3 bases are TGTGCCACCAGCAGAGTCCAGGGGAGGGGAAACACTGAAGCTTTCTTT. This encodes CATSRVQGRGNTEAFF.

The chain is built from TRBV9 and TRBJ1-1, with a tentative D call TRBD1 (5 bases). Germline V gives CDR1 SGDLS, CDR2 YYNGEE. V was shortened by 5 bases and J by 2 bases, with 13 bases between the two germline ends. The CDR3 contains 14 residues. The CDR3 coding sequence is TGTGCCAGCAGATCCGGGACCGATAACACTGAAGCTTTCTTT. Translation: CASRSGTDNTEAFF. Full variable domain (remainder filled in from reference TRBV9 and TRBJ1-1): DSGVTQTPKHLITATGQRVTLRCSPRSGDLSVYWYQQSLDQGLQFLIQYYNGEERAKGNILERFSAQQFPDLHSELNLSSLELGDSALYFCASRSGTDNTEAFFGQGTRLTVV.

CDR3 nucleotide sequence: TGTGCCAGCAGCCCTCCCACTAGCGGGCGATCCTACGAGCAGTACTTC. It codes for CASSPPTSGRSYEQYF. This chain uses TRBV28 with TRBJ2-7, with 9 bases that match TRBD2. The CDR3 consists of 16 residues. From germline, CDR1 is MDHEN and CDR2 SYDVKM. The V gene end was trimmed by 6 bases and the J gene end by 1 base; junction bases not matched to a gene: 10.

In its sample, this clone was seen once. The rearrangement links TRBV11-1 to TRBJ2-5, with D unresolved. Trimming cost V 1 base and J 4 bases, with 1 base left between them. Germline CDR1 is SGHAT and CDR2 is FQDESV (reference sequence). The CDR3 contains 11 residues. This CDR3 reads CASSLGETQYF. As DNA, the CDR3 is TGTGCCAGCAGCTTAGGAGAGACCCAGTACTTC.

The CDR3 protein is CATSRDLGGALNIQYF. In nucleotides, the CDR3 is TGTGCCACCAGCAGAGATTTAGGGGGGGCTCTAAACATTCAGTACTTC. The V and J genes are TRBV15 and TRBJ2-4; D is possibly TRBD2 (7 bases). CDR1 is LNHNV and CDR2 is YYDKDF in the germline V gene (reference sequence). The V and J ends lost 0 bases and 6 bases respectively, with 15 bases between them. This CDR3 comprises 16 residues.

The rearrangement uses TRBV7-9 and TRBJ1-5, with 8 bases matching TRBD1. V lost 4 bases and J lost 3; bases outside the gene matches: 5. CDR1 is SEHNR and CDR2 is FQNEAQ in the germline V gene (reference sequence). This CDR3 comprises 15 residues. CDR3 nucleotides: TGTGCCAGCAGCTCGGGGGGACAGGCCAATCAGCCCCAGCATTTT. Encoded protein: CASSSGGQANQPQHF.

This clone was detected only once. The chain carries TRBV9 and TRBJ1-4; a weak D match, TRBD1 (6 bases). Germline CDR1 is SGDLS and CDR2 is YYNGEE. The CDR3 totals 13 residues. V lost 3 bases, J lost 7 bases, and 10 bases lay in between. CDR3 region: CASSAQGAEKLFF. CDR3 in DNA: TGTGCCAGCAGCGCACAGGGTGCTGAAAAACTGTTTTTT.

The chain carries TRBV19 and TRBJ1-5; 11 bases align to TRBD1. V shed 3 bases, J shed 1 base, and the junction held 5 bases outside the gene matches. The germline CDR1 and CDR2 sequences are LNHDA and SQIVND (reference sequence). This CDR3 is 17 amino acids long. CDR3 in amino acids: CASSIGTGGTSNQPQHF. The CDR3 DNA is TGTGCCAGTAGTATCGGGACAGGGGGTACAAGCAATCAGCCCCAGCATTTT.

The chain joins TRBV5-1 to TRBJ2-7; 7 bases are shared with TRBD2. V shed 0 bases, J shed 4 bases, and the junction held 10 bases outside the gene matches. The CDR3 contains 16 residues. The germline V gene has CDR1 SGHRS and CDR2 YFSETQ. CDR3 protein: CASSLAGGGQGYEQYF. As DNA, the CDR3 is TGCGCCAGCAGCTTGGCTGGGGGAGGGCAGGGTTACGAGCAGTACTTC. The whole variable domain, filled in from reference TRBV5-1 and TRBJ2-7, reads KAGVTQTPRYLIKTRGQQVTLSCSPISGHRSVSWYQQTPGQGLQFLFEYFSETQRNKGNFPGRFSGRQFSNSRSEMNVSTLELGDSALYLCASSLAGGGQGYEQYFGPGTRLTVT.

The chain carries TRBV7-9 and TRBJ2-7; 7 bases match TRBD2. The CDR3 totals 14 residues. The J segment lost 2 bases and the V segment lost 4 bases, leaving 5 bases of the junction unmatched. Germline values: CDR1 SEHNR, CDR2 FQNEAQ (reference sequence). CDR3 amino acids: CASSSSGRTYEQYF. CDR3 sequence (DNA): TGTGCCAGCAGCTCCTCCGGGAGGACCTACGAGCAGTACTTC.

This clone was counted between two and nine times. The chain is built from TRBV5-1 and TRBJ2-2; possibly TRBD2 for D (5 bases). The CDR3 spans 13 residues. The germline V and J ends were trimmed by 4 bases and 1 base, with 5 bases remaining between them. The germline V gene has CDR1 SGHRS and CDR2 YFSETQ. CDR3 nucleotide sequence: TGCGCCAGCAGCCGGGAGAACACCGGGGAGCTGTTTTTT. Its protein is CASSRENTGELFF.

This chain links TRBV29-1 with TRBJ1-1; D remains ambiguous. V was shortened by 4 bases and J by 5 bases, with 11 bases between the two germline ends. From germline, CDR1 is SQVTM and CDR2 ANQGSEA. The CDR3 has 12 amino acids. The CDR3: CSVGRWGTEAFF. CDR3 sequence (DNA): TGCAGCGTTGGTCGTTGGGGAACTGAAGCTTTCTTT.

The rearrangement links TRBV2 to TRBJ2-7; TRBD1 might be the D (6 bases). V shed 6 bases and J shed 6 bases, with 15 bases lying between them. The germline V gene encodes CDR1 SNHLY and CDR2 FYNNEI. The length of the CDR3 is 13 residues. DNA for the CDR3: TGTGCCAGCAGGGACAGAATGGCGGGCGAGCAGTACTTC. Encoded protein: CASRDRMAGEQYF.

The chain links TRBV30 to TRBJ2-7; the match to TRBD2 covers 9 bases. This CDR3 is 13 amino acids long. CDR1 is GTSNPN, CDR2 SVGIG, per germline (reference sequence). Trimming removed 3 bases from V and 6 bases from J; junction bases left unmatched: 6. The CDR3 nucleotides are TGTGCCTGGAGACCAGCGGGAGGAAGCGAGCAGTACTTC. Translating gives CAWRPAGGSEQYF.

This rearrangement joins TRBV4-1 to TRBJ1-2; D remains unclear. Looked up from germline, CDR1 is MGHRA and CDR2 is YSYEKL. This CDR3 has 15 amino acids. Deletions cut 2 bases from V and 1 base from J, with 11 bases between. This chain's CDR3 is CASSQKTEINYGYTF. CDR3 DNA: TGCGCCAGCAGCCAAAAAACGGAAATTAACTATGGCTACACCTTC.